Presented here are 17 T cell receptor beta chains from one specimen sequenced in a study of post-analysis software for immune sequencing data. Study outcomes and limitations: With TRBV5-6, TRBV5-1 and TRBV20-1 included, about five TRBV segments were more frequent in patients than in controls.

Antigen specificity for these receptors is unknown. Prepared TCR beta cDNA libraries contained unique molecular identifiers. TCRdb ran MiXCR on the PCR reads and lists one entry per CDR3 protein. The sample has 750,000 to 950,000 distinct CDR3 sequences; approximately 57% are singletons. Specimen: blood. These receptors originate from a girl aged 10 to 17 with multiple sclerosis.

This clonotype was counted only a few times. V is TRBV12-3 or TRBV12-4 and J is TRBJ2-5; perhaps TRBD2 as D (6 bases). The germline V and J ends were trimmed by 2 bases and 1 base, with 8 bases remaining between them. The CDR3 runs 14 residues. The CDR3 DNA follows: TGTGCCAGCAGTTTACAGGAGGGCCAAGAGACCCAGTACTTC. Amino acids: CASSLQEGQETQYF.

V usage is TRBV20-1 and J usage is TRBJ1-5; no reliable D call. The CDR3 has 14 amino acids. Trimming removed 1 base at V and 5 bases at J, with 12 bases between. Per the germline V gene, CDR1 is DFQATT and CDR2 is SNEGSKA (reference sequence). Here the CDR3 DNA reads TGCAGTGCTAGAGTTGGTGAGAGGGATCAGCCCCAGCATTTT. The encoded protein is CSARVGERDQPQHF.

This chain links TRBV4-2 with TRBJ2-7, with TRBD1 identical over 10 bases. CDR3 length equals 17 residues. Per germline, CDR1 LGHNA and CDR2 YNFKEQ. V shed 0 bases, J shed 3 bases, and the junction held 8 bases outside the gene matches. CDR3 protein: CASSQDPDRGTRYEQYF. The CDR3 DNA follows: TGTGCCAGCAGCCAAGACCCGGACAGGGGGACACGCTACGAGCAGTACTTC.

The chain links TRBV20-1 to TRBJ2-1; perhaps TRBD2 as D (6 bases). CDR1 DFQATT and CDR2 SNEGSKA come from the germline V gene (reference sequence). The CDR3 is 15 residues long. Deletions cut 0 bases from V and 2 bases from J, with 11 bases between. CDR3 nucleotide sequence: TGCAGTGCTAGAGAGGGTAGCGGAACCTACAATGAGCAGTTCTTC. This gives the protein CSAREGSGTYNEQFF.

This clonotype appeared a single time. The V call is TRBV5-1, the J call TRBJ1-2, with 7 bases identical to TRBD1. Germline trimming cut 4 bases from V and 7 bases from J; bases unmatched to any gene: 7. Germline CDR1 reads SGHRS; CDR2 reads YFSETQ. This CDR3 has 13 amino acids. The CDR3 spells CASSIDRVGGYTF. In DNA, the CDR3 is TGCGCCAGCAGCATCGACAGGGTTGGTGGCTACACCTTC.

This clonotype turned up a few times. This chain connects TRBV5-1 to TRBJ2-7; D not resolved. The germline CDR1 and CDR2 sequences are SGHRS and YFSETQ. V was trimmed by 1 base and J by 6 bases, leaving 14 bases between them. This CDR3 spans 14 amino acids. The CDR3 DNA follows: TGCGCCAGCAGCTTGCGGGCTGAAAAGCGCGAGCAGTACTTC. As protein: CASSLRAEKREQYF.

Here the CDR3 DNA reads TGCGCCAGCAGCCAAGACCGGGCTAGCGGGTTAAAAGATAACATTCAGTACTTC. Translating it yields CASSQDRASGLKDNIQYF. The J gene is TRBJ2-4, the V gene TRBV4-1; TRBD2 matches 8 bases. V lost 0 bases, J lost 7 bases, and 14 bases stayed unmatched. The CDR3 has 18 amino acids. Germline V gene sequence: CDR1 MGHRA, CDR2 YSYEKL.

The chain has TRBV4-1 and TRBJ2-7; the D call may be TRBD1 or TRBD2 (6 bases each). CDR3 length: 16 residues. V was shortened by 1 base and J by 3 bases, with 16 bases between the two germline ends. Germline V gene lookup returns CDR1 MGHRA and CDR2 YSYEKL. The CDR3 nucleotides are TGCGCCAGCAGCCAAGGTACCGTAGGGGGGTACTACGAGCAGTACTTC. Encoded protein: CASSQGTVGGYYEQYF.

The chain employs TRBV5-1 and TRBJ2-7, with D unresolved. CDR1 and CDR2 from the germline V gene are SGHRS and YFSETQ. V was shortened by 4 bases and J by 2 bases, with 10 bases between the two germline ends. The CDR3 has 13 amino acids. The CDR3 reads CASSQTPAYEQYF. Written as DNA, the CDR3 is TGCGCCAGCAGCCAGACACCTGCCTACGAGCAGTACTTC.

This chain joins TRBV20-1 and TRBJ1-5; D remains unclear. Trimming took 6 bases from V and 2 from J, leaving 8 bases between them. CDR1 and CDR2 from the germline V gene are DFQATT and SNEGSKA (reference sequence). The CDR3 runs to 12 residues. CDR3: CSAAYRNQPQHF. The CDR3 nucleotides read TGCAGTGCCGCCTATCGCAATCAGCCCCAGCATTTT.

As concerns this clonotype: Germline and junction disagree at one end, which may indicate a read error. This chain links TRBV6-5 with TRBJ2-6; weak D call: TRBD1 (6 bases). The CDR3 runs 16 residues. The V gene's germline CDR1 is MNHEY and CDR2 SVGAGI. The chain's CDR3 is CASSLTGNSGANVQTF. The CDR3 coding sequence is TGTGCCAGCAGTTTAACAGGGAACTCTGGGGCCAACGTCCAGACTTTC.

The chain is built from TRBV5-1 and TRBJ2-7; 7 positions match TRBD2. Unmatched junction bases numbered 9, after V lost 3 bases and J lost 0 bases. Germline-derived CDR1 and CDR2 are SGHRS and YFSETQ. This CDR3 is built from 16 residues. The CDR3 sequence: CASSSGLGDLSYEQYF. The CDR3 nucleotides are TGCGCCAGCAGCTCCGGACTAGGCGACCTCTCCTACGAGCAGTACTTC.

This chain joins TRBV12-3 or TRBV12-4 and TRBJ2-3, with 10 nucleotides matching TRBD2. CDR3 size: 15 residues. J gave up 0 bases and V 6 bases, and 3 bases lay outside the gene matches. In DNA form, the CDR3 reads TGTGCCAGCAGGAATAGCGGGGGGAGCACAGATACGCAGTATTTT. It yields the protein CASRNSGGSTDTQYF.

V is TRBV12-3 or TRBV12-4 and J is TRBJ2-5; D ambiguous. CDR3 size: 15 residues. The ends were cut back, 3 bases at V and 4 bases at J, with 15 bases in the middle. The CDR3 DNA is TGTGCCAGCAGTTTCGTCGGAAGGTACGGAGAGACCCAGTACTTC. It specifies CASSFVGRYGETQYF.

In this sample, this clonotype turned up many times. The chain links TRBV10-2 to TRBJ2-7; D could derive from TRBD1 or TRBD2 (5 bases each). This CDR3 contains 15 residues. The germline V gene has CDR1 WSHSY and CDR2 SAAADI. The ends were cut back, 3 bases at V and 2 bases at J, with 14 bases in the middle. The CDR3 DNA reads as TGCGCCAGCAGTGAACAACTTGGGGGAACCTACGAGCAGTACTTC. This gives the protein CASSEQLGGTYEQYF.

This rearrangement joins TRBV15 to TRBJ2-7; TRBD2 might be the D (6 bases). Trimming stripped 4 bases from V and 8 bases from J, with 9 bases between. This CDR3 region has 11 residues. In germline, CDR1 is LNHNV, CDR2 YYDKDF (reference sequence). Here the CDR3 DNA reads TGTGCCACCAGCACGGGCGGGAAGCAGTACTTC. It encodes CATSTGGKQYF. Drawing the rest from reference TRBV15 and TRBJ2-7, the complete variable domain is DAMVIQNPRYQVTQFGKPVTLSCSQTLNHNVMYWYQQKSSQAPKLLFHYYDKDFNNEADTPDNFQSRRPNTSFCFLDIRSPGLGDTAMYLCATSTGGKQYFGPGTRLTVT.

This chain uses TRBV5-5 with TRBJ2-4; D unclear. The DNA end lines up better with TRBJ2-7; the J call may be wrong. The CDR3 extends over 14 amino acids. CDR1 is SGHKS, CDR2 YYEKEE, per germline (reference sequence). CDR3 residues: CASSPRAAAHEQYF. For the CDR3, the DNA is TGTGCCAGCAGCCCTAGAGCTGCAGCCCACGAGCAGTACTTC.